Listed below are T cell receptor beta chains from one sample, sequenced in a study of T cell clones after liver transplantation. The antigens for these receptors are not known. The repertoire was sequenced with immunoSEQ multiplex PCR; TCRdb's copy has only in-frame clones and lacks some. The sample records about 4,800 clones, 25% to 30% being singletons. Sequencing used CD4+ T cells from cultured PBMCs. The receptors were gathered from a human patient who received a liver transplant. The T cells may come from the graft donor. Both conserved end residues are part of each CDR3. D genes are given only for firm matches. Clone sizes are given selectively: once, few, many, or a class where the clone is expanded.

j_call d_call clone_size v_call cdr3_nt cdr3_aa
TRBJ2-7 TRBD2 medium-sized TRBV5-4 TGTGCCAGCAGCTCCTCCCGGACTAGCGGAAACTACGAGCAGTACTTC CASSSSRTSGNYEQYF
TRBJ1-6 NA NA TRBV6-1 TGTGCCAGCTACGACAGTGGGGGTTCACCCCTCCACTTT CASYDSGGSPLHF
TRBJ1-1 NA medium-sized TRBV7-2 TGTGCCAGCAGCTGGCCGAACACTGAAGCTTTCTTT CASSWPNTEAFF
TRBJ2-1 TRBD1 NA TRBV7-2 TGTGCCAGCAGCTTACGGACAGGGGGCTCCCAGAGGGAGCAGTTCTTC CASSLRTGGSQREQFF
TRBJ2-1 NA medium-sized TRBV6-1 TGTGCCAGCTACATGGCGCCGGGACAAAAAGAGTTCTTC CASYMAPGQKEFF
TRBJ1-1 NA few TRBV5-1 TGCGCCAGCAGCTTGGAAGGGGGGAACACTGAAGCTTTCTTT CASSLEGGNTEAFF
TRBJ2-4 TRBD2 medium-sized TRBV10-3 TGTGCCATCAGTGGCACGAGCGGGGGAGACATTCAGTACTTC CAISGTSGGDIQYF
TRBJ2-1 NA NA TRBV4-1 TGTGCCAGCAGCCAACAGTCCCGGTTCCACAATGAGCAGTTCTTC CASSQQSRFHNEQFF
TRBJ1-2 NA NA TRBV4-1 TGCGCCAGCAGCCAAGACCCGACAGGACTCTATGGCTACACCTTC CASSQDPTGLYGYTF
TRBJ2-6 NA NA TRBV5-1 TGCGCCAGCAGCCCCCCCCTCTCTGGGGCCAACGTCCTGACTTTC CASSPPLSGANVLTF
TRBJ1-4 NA few TRBV6-1 TGTGCCAGCAGACAGGTTATTAATGAAAAACTGTTTTTT CASRQVINEKLFF
TRBJ2-2 TRBD2 NA TRBV2 TGTGCCAGCAAGGGACTAGTTTTGGGCGGGGAGCTGTTTTTT CASKGLVLGGELFF
TRBJ1-3 NA medium-sized TRBV12-5 TGTGCTAGTGGTTTGGGGTCTGTCTCTGGAAACACCATATATTTT CASGLGSVSGNTIYF
TRBJ1-2 TRBD1 once TRBV2 TGTGCCAGCAGTCAATATGGGACAGGCCAATTGGGCTATGGCTACACCTTC CASSQYGTGQLGYGYTF
TRBJ1-1 NA few TRBV5-6 TGTGCCAGCAGCCGCACGCCCGGAAGGACTGAAGCTTTCTTT CASSRTPGRTEAFF
TRBJ2-6 NA NA TRBV6-4 TGTGCCAGCAGTAGGTGTGCCTCACACGACAAAAGTCGGGCCAACGTCCTGACTTTC CASSRCASHDKSRANVLTF
TRBJ2-2 NA NA TRBV11-3 TGTGCCAGCAGCTTAACAGTGTTCGGGGAGCTGTTTTTT CASSLTVFGELFF
TRBJ2-1 NA NA TRBV9 TGTGCCAGCAGCGTCTACCTACAGGGCGGCGGTGAGCAGTTCTTC CASSVYLQGGGEQFF
TRBJ1-2 NA few TRBV11-2 TGTGCCAGCAGCTTAGGTGCCCTAGGGGGCTATGGCTACACCTTC CASSLGALGGYGYTF
TRBJ2-3 NA medium-sized TRBV5-5 TGTGCCAGCAGCTTTGACGGGGATACGCAGTATTTT CASSFDGDTQYF
TRBJ2-7 NA NA TRBV14 TGTGCCAGCAGCCCCCGGGCCCTGTGGGGGGAGCAGTACTTC CASSPRALWGEQYF
TRBJ2-7 TRBD1 NA TRBV7-9 TGTGCCAGCAGCCCATGGGGACAGGGGAGTGGCGAGCAGTACTTC CASSPWGQGSGEQYF
TRBJ2-2 NA medium-sized TRBV29-1 TGCAGCGCCACAAAGGGAATCCCCGGGGAGCTGTTTTTT CSATKGIPGELFF
TRBJ1-1 NA NA TRBV30 TGTGCCTGGAACCAGGGACTCACTGAAGCTTTCTTT CAWNQGLTEAFF
TRBJ2-7 TRBD1 NA TRBV7-9 TGTGCCAGCAGCTTAAGGACAGGATCATACGAGCAGTACTTC CASSLRTGSYEQYF
TRBJ2-7 NA NA TRBV29-1 TGCAGCGTTGTACGGGGTAACTCCTACGAGCAGTACTTC CSVVRGNSYEQYF
TRBJ2-5 TRBD2 NA TRBV5-1 TGCGCCAGCAGCTTGCTTGGACTAGCGGGGAAAGAGACCCAGTACTTC CASSLLGLAGKETQYF
TRBJ2-1 NA NA TRBV4-3 TGCGCCAGCAGCCAACTGCAAAAAGCCCATGAGCAGTTCTTC CASSQLQKAHEQFF
TRBJ2-2 NA NA TRBV5-4 TGTGCCAGCAGCCCAACGGTCTCGGGGAACACCGGGGAGCTGTTTTTT CASSPTVSGNTGELFF
TRBJ2-3 NA medium-sized TRBV14 TGTGCCAGCAGCCAAGAGGGCCAGCCTAGCACAGATACGCAGTATTTT CASSQEGQPSTDTQYF
TRBJ2-1 TRBD2 NA TRBV7-2 TGTGCCAGCAGCTTATCGCTAGCGGGCCTAGAGCAGTTCTTC CASSLSLAGLEQFF
TRBJ2-7 NA few TRBV10-3 TGTGCCATCAGTAGCGGTGCCTCCTACGAGCAGTACTTC CAISSGASYEQYF
TRBJ2-6 NA medium-sized TRBV7-3 TGTGCCAGCAGCTTGTGGGCGAGTGGGGCCAACGTCCTGACTTTC CASSLWASGANVLTF
TRBJ1-1 NA few TRBV7-2 TGTGCCAGCAGCCCTGGACAACCAGGGTCCACTGAAGCTTTCTTT CASSPGQPGSTEAFF
TRBJ1-1 NA NA TRBV5-4 TGTGCCAGCAGCCTCCCCCTCCTGGACACTGAAGCTTTCTTT CASSLPLLDTEAFF
TRBJ1-5 NA NA TRBV5-1 TGCGCCAGCAGCTTGGGTGGGATAAATCAGCCCCAGCATTTT CASSLGGINQPQHF
TRBJ2-2 NA few TRBV29-1 TGCAGCGCCACAACGGGAAGCCCCGGGGAGCTGTTTTTT CSATTGSPGELFF
TRBJ2-1 TRBD2 few TRBV4-3 TGCGCCAGCAGCCAATTAGCGGGTTACTACAATGAGCAGTTCTTC CASSQLAGYYNEQFF
TRBJ2-3 NA medium-sized TRBV2 TGTGCCAGCAGGGACCCCGGGGATACGCAGTATTTT CASRDPGDTQYF
TRBJ2-7 TRBD1 few TRBV7-3 TGTGCCAGCAGCTTAGTCGGACAGGCACCCTACGAGCAGTACTTC CASSLVGQAPYEQYF
TRBJ2-3 NA NA TRBV27 TGTGCCAGCAGTTTAGCGGGGGCCACAGATACGCAGTATTTT CASSLAGATDTQYF
TRBJ1-1 NA NA TRBV5-1 TGCGCCAGCAGCCTGACAGGAAGTCGGGGTTTCACTGAAGCTTTCTTT CASSLTGSRGFTEAFF
TRBJ1-5 NA once TRBV9 TGTGCCAGCAGCCCATCGGGCAATCAGCCCCAGCATTTT CASSPSGNQPQHF
TRBJ1-5 NA few TRBV9 TGTGCCAGCAGCGCTGGGGTAAGGCAGCCCCAGCATTTT CASSAGVRQPQHF
TRBJ1-5 NA large TRBV6-6 TGTGCCAGCTCCTCACAGGGAAATAGCAATCAGCCCCAGCATTTT CASSSQGNSNQPQHF
TRBJ1-1 NA NA TRBV29-1 TGCAGCGATCGGGACATGTACACTGAAGCTTTCTTT CSDRDMYTEAFF
TRBJ2-2 NA few TRBV7-2 TGTGCCAGCAGCTTAAGCCCCGCCGCGGACACCGGGGAGCTGTTTTTT CASSLSPAADTGELFF
TRBJ2-1 TRBD1 few TRBV6-5 TGTGCCAGCAGCTCCCGGACAGGGTACAATGAGCAGTTCTTC CASSSRTGYNEQFF
TRBJ2-5 NA NA TRBV6-4 TGTGCAGCCTTCCGAAAGAGAGGCGGTGAGACCCAGTACTTC CAAFRKRGGETQYF
TRBJ2-1 TRBD2 NA TRBV5-1 TGCGCCAGCAGCTTGGTAGGGACTAGCGGGAGCAATGAGCAGTTCTTC CASSLVGTSGSNEQFF
TRBJ2-7 NA few TRBV5-5 TGTGCCAGCAGTCCCCGCATTTACGAGCAGTACTTC CASSPRIYEQYF
TRBJ1-1 TRBD1 NA TRBV4-2 TGTGCCAGCAGTACAATCGGGACAGAGAACACTGAAGCTTTCTTT CASSTIGTENTEAFF
TRBJ2-1 NA NA TRBV4-2 TGTGCCAGCAGCCAACAGTCCCGGTTCCACAATGAGCAGTTCTTC CASSQQSRFHNEQFF